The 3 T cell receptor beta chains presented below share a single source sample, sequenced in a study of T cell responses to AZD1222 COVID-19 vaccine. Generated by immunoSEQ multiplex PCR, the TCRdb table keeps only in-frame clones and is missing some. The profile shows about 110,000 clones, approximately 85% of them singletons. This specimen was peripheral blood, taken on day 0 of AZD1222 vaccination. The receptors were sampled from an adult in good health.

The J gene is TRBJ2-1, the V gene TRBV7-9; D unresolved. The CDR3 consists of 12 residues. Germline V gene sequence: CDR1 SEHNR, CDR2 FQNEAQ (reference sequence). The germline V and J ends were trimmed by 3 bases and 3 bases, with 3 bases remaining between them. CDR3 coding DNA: TGTGCCAGCAGCTTTGACTACAATGAGCAGTTCTTC. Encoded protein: CASSFDYNEQFF.

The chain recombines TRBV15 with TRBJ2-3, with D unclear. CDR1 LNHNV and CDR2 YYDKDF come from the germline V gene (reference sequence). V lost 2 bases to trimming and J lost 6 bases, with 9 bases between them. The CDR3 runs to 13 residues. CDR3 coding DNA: TGTGCCACCAGCAGAAAACCTAGGGATACGCAGTATTTT. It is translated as CATSRKPRDTQYF. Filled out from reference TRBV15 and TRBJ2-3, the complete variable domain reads DAMVIQNPRYQVTQFGKPVTLSCSQTLNHNVMYWYQQKSSQAPKLLFHYYDKDFNNEADTPDNFQSRRPNTSFCFLDIRSPGLGDTAMYLCATSRKPRDTQYFGPGTRLTVL.

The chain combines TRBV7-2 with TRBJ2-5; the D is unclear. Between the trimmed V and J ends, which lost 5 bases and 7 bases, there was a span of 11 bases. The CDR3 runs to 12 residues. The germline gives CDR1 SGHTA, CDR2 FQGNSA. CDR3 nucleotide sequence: TGTGCCAGCAGCCCCTCCCACGGGACCCAGTACTTC. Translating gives CASSPSHGTQYF.